These 13 T cell receptor beta chains were all obtained from the same sample, sequenced in a study of cytomegalovirus exposure and HLA in healthy donors. PCR used 60 Vbeta primers and 13 Jbeta primers. The method was immunoSEQ multiplex PCR; TCRdb's version includes in-frame clones alone and lacks a portion of them. The sample holds 100,000 to 150,000 clones; 75% to 85% are singletons and the top ten take less than 2%. Sequencing was carried out using PBMCs. The receptors were sampled from a man aged 45-60 years in good health and CMV-seronegative.

V is TRBV6-5 and J is TRBJ2-2; D possibly corresponds to TRBD2 (5 bases). This CDR3 is 16 amino acids long. Germline V CDR1 and CDR2: MNHEY, SVGAGI. V lost 0 bases and J 0 bases, leaving 8 bases between the germline ends. Here the CDR3 reads CASSYSDLPNTGELFF. The CDR3 region has the DNA TGTGCCAGCAGTTACTCGGACTTACCGAACACCGGGGAGCTGTTTTTT.

The V gene is TRBV2, the J gene TRBJ1-3, with 8 bases that match TRBD1. This CDR3 spans 16 amino acids. Germline V gene lookup returns CDR1 SNHLY and CDR2 FYNNEI. After removal of 5 bases from V and 0 bases from J, the junction contained 6 bases not matched to a gene. The CDR3 sequence: CASSSGTGASGNTIYF. Here the CDR3 DNA reads TGTGCCAGCAGTTCCGGGACAGGAGCCTCTGGAAACACCATATATTTT.

This chain joins TRBV6-5 and TRBJ1-3; unclear D gene. The length of the CDR3 is 15 residues. Trimming removed 2 bases at V and 0 bases at J, with 8 bases between. Germline CDR1 MNHEY, CDR2 SVGAGI. The CDR3 reads CASSYSVSSGNTIYF. The CDR3 DNA is TGTGCCAGCAGTTACAGCGTCAGCTCTGGAAACACCATATATTTT.

CDR3 nucleotides: TGTGCCAGCAGTTTACTCTACAGCGGAGATACGCAGTATTTT. Residues: CASSLLYSGDTQYF. The chain uses TRBV28 and TRBJ2-3; tentative D call: TRBD2 (5 bases). V shed 2 bases and J shed 5 bases, with 11 bases lying between them. The CDR3 is made up of 14 amino acids. Germline V gene data show CDR1 as MDHEN and CDR2 as SYDVKM.

This chain connects TRBV7-2 to TRBJ2-7, with 10 bases that match TRBD2. CDR1 and CDR2 (germline): SGHTA, FQGNSA. Losses at the gene ends were 7 bases for V and 7 bases for J; bases not matched to a gene: 16. This CDR3 is 16 amino acids long. CDR3 region: CASTLSSSGGSWEQYF. CDR3 DNA: TGTGCCAGCACCCTCTCCTCTAGCGGGGGATCGTGGGAGCAGTACTTC. Full variable domain (remainder filled in from reference TRBV7-2 and TRBJ2-7): GAGVSQSPSNKVTEKGKDVELRCDPISGHTALYWYRQSLGQGLEFLIYFQGNSAPDKSGLPSDRFSAERTGGSVSTLTIQRTQQEDSAVYLCASTLSSSGGSWEQYFGPGTRLTVT.

The gene calls are TRBV7-9 and TRBJ2-7, with a tentative D call TRBD2 (5 bases). From germline, CDR1 is SEHNR and CDR2 FQNEAQ (reference sequence). CDR3 length: 14 amino acids. V was shortened by 4 bases and J by 2 bases, with 12 bases between the two germline ends. CDR3 nucleotides: TGTGCCAGCAGCTCACTAGACGGACCCTACGAGCAGTACTTC. It yields the protein CASSSLDGPYEQYF.

The genes are TRBV15 and TRBJ1-2, with 8 bases that match TRBD1. V lost 4 bases to trimming and J lost 8 bases; unmatched junction nucleotides: 15. In germline, CDR1 is LNHNV, CDR2 YYDKDF (reference sequence). The CDR3 is made up of 16 amino acids. The CDR3 region is CATSTEEAQGARGYTF. The CDR3 DNA follows: TGTGCCACCAGCACCGAAGAGGCCCAGGGGGCAAGGGGCTACACCTTC.

The sample holds one count of this clone. This CDR3 is CASATSGGIQETQYF. CDR3 DNA sequence: TGTGCCAGCGCCACTAGCGGGGGGATCCAAGAGACCCAGTACTTC. The chain carries TRBV6-1 and TRBJ2-5, with TRBD2 identical over 12 bases. Germline values: CDR1 MNHNS, CDR2 SASEGT. The CDR3 runs to 15 residues. Trimming took 8 bases from V and 1 from J; bases not matched to a gene: 5.

J is TRBJ2-5 and V is TRBV6-6, with 12 bases fitting TRBD2. The CDR3 sequence is 15 residues long. Germline trimming cut 7 bases from V and 5 bases from J; bases unmatched to any gene: 8. Germline CDR1 is MNHNY and CDR2 is SVGAGI (reference sequence). CDR3 region: CASTQASGGVETQYF. The CDR3 coding sequence is TGTGCCAGCACCCAGGCTAGCGGGGGGGTGGAGACCCAGTACTTC.

Comments on this clone: A read error may produce the germline difference seen at one junction end. The rearrangement joins TRBV5-1 to TRBJ2-1; 7 nucleotides agree with TRBD1. This CDR3 contains 11 residues. Germline V gene sequence: CDR1 SGHRS, CDR2 YFSETQ. CDR3 amino acids: CASSASQDRVF. The CDR3, as DNA: TGCGCCAGCAGCGCCTCTCAAGACAGGGTCTTC.

This clone appeared a single time. One end of the junction fails to match germline, which may point to a read error. J is TRBJ1-2 and V is TRBV7-9, with D tentatively TRBD1 (5 bases). The germline gives CDR1 SEHNR, CDR2 FQNEAQ (reference sequence). The CDR3 spans 16 residues. CDR3 bases: TGTTCCAGCAGCTTAGTCCGACAGCTAAGTAACTATGGCTACACCTTC. Amino acids: CSSSLVRQLSNYGYTF.

The gene calls are TRBV11-3 and TRBJ2-3, with 8 bases identical to TRBD2. Germline trimming cut 4 bases from V and 1 base from J; bases unmatched to any gene: 4. The CDR3 length is 15 residues. Per the germline V gene, CDR1 is SGHNT and CDR2 is YENEEA. The chain's CDR3 is CASSSGTRGTDTQYF. Written as DNA, the CDR3 is TGTGCCAGCAGCTCGGGGACTAGAGGCACAGATACGCAGTATTTT.

This clone is a singleton in its sample. The V call is TRBV7-9, the J call TRBJ1-4, with no clear D. The CDR3 length is 16 residues. Germline V lookup: CDR1 SEHNR, CDR2 FQNEAQ (reference sequence). The ends were cut back, 8 bases at V and 8 bases at J, with 24 bases in the middle. For the CDR3, the DNA is TGTGCCAGCGCCCTAGCCCGGAAGGGAATGGGCGAAAAACTGTTTTTT. It codes for CASALARKGMGEKLFF. The whole variable domain, filled in from reference TRBV7-9 and TRBJ1-4, reads DTGVSQNPRHKITKRGQNVTFRCDPISEHNRLYWYRQTLGQGPEFLTYFQNEAQLEKSRLLSDRFSAERPKGSFSTLEIQRTEQGDSAMYLCASALARKGMGEKLFFGSGTQLSVL.